Shown below are 21 T cell receptor beta chains from a single sample sequenced in a study of T cells after yellow fever vaccination. TCRdb processed the 5' RACE reads anew with MiXCR; each CDR3 protein has one entry. The repertoire holds 170,000 or so distinct CDR3 sequences, with around 9.7% as singletons. Source: CD8+ T cells sorted from PBMCs, taken 45 days after the yellow fever booster vaccination. These receptors were obtained from a man between 18 and 29 years old who received the YFV17D yellow fever vaccine.

This clonotype came up many times. The chain combines TRBV4-3 with TRBJ2-5; 7 positions agree with TRBD1. Looked up from germline, CDR1 is LGHNA and CDR2 is YSLEER. V lost 1 base to trimming and J lost 1 base; unmatched junction nucleotides: 3. This CDR3 contains 15 residues. CDR3 amino acids: CASSQADRAQETQYF. CDR3 nucleotides: TGCGCCAGCAGCCAAGCCGACAGGGCCCAAGAGACCCAGTACTTC.

This clonotype has more than one count but fewer than ten. V gene TRBV12-3 or TRBV12-4 combines with J gene TRBJ2-6; D is uncertain. The CDR3 length is 13 residues. The ends were cut back, 5 bases at V and 2 bases at J, with 4 bases in the middle. CDR3 sequence reads: CASSKPGANVLTF. The CDR3 nucleotides read TGTGCCAGCAGTAAACCTGGGGCCAACGTCCTGACTTTC.

This clonotype occurred many times. V and J are TRBV6-2 or TRBV6-3 and TRBJ2-3, with no clear D. The CDR3 loop spans 14 amino acids. Trimming stripped 0 bases from V and 1 base from J, with 5 bases between. The V gene's germline CDR1 is MNHEY and CDR2 SVGEGT. In DNA, the CDR3 is TGTGCCAGCAGTTACTCCTCGGGCACAGATACGCAGTATTTT. Amino acid sequence: CASSYSSGTDTQYF.

This clonotype was seen repeatedly, ten times or more. The chain combines TRBV11-2 with TRBJ2-2; D not resolved. Per the germline V gene, CDR1 is SGHAT and CDR2 is FQNNGV. This CDR3 region has 11 residues. The V and J ends lost 7 bases and 6 bases respectively, with 6 bases between them. CDR3 region: CASTSAGELFF. The CDR3, as DNA: TGTGCCAGCACTTCTGCCGGGGAGCTGTTTTTT. Complete variable domain (other parts from reference TRBV11-2 and TRBJ2-2): EAGVAQSPRYKIIEKRQSVAFWCNPISGHATLYWYQQILGQGPKLLIQFQNNGVVDDSQLPKDRFSAERLKGVDSTLKIQPAKLEDSAVYLCASTSAGELFFGEGSRLTVL.

The gene calls are TRBV11-2 and TRBJ2-2; perhaps TRBD2 as D (5 bases). Germline-derived CDR1 and CDR2 are SGHAT and FQNNGV. CDR3 length equals 19 residues. Trimming pared 3 bases from V and 3 bases from J, leaving 23 bases between. The CDR3 spells CASSFPRDGDTPYTGELFF. The DNA for the CDR3 is TGTGCCAGCAGCTTCCCACGGGATGGCGACACCCCATACACCGGGGAGCTGTTTTTT.

The V call is TRBV28, the J call TRBJ2-3, with D possibly TRBD1 on 5 matching bases. V lost 3 bases and J lost 8, with 15 bases in between. From germline, CDR1 is MDHEN and CDR2 SYDVKM. This CDR3 is 14 amino acids long. The CDR3 coding sequence is TGTGCCAGCAGTTTTAGGCAGGGATTTGCTACGCAGTATTTT. Amino acid sequence: CASSFRQGFATQYF.

This clonotype has more than one count but fewer than ten. The V call is TRBV4-3, the J call TRBJ2-4; 12 bases are a match to TRBD2. V gave up 0 bases and J gave up 6 bases; unmatched junction bases: 3. Per germline, CDR1 LGHNA and CDR2 YSLEER. The CDR3 totals 16 residues. The CDR3 DNA follows: TGCGCCAGCAGCCAAGACGGGGGACTAGCGGGAAACATTCAGTACTTC. Protein: CASSQDGGLAGNIQYF.

This clonotype was observed a handful of times. This chain connects TRBV27 to TRBJ1-2; D remains unclear. The CDR3 is 13 amino acids. Germline CDR1 is MNHEY and CDR2 is SMNVEV (reference sequence). V lost 4 bases and J 4 bases, leaving 10 bases between the germline ends. The CDR3 reads CASSSASGYGYTF. For the CDR3, the DNA is TGTGCCAGCAGTTCAGCATCGGGCTATGGCTACACCTTC.

The gene calls are TRBV11-2 and TRBJ2-1; D may match TRBD1 or TRBD2 (5 bases each). Germline loops: CDR1 SGHAT, CDR2 FQNNGV. V was clipped by 7 bases and J by 9 bases, with 19 bases between them. The length of the CDR3 is 14 residues. CDR3 in amino acids: CASTPLRRGREQFF. As DNA, the CDR3 is TGTGCCAGCACCCCCCTCCGCCGGGGACGTGAGCAGTTCTTC.

This clonotype was seen many times. The rearrangement joins TRBV23-1 to TRBJ2-4, with TRBD1 matching over 9 bases. TRBV23-1 counts as an open reading frame of uncertain function. CDR3 size: 15 residues. After removal of 4 bases from V and 2 bases from J, the junction contained 3 bases not matched to a gene. The CDR3 region is CASSPGQGTKNIQYF. The CDR3 coding sequence is TGCGCCAGCAGTCCGGGACAGGGCACCAAAAACATTCAGTACTTC.

There are a few counts of this clonotype. V is TRBV27 and J is TRBJ1-2; D not resolved. Germline V gene sequence: CDR1 MNHEY, CDR2 SMNVEV (reference sequence). V was pared by 4 bases and J by 4 bases, with 13 bases between. The CDR3 has 14 residues. The CDR3 region is CASSSPRTSYGYTF. CDR3 nucleotide sequence: TGTGCCAGCAGTTCCCCTCGCACCTCCTATGGCTACACCTTC.

This clonotype was detected only a few times. The chain employs TRBV7-9 and TRBJ2-3, with D hard to call. Germline assignment: CDR1 SEHNR and CDR2 FQNEAQ (reference sequence). The length of the CDR3 is 13 residues. V lost 4 bases, J lost 6 bases, and 11 bases lay in between. The CDR3 nucleotides are TGTGCCAGCAGCTCCACCCGACTTGATACGCAGTATTTT. It encodes CASSSTRLDTQYF.

This clonotype has only a few counts. The genes are TRBV6-2 or TRBV6-3 and TRBJ2-1; 7 nucleotides match TRBD1. Per the germline V gene, CDR1 is MNHEY and CDR2 is SVGEGT. The trim removed 5 bases at V and 4 bases at J, leaving 8 bases unmatched. The CDR3 length is 15 residues. The DNA of the CDR3 is TGTGCCAGCAGTGGTGACAGGGCGCGGTACAATGAGCAGTTCTTC. Translation gives CASSGDRARYNEQFF.

The V call is TRBV25-1, the J call TRBJ2-5, with D perhaps TRBD1 or TRBD2 (7 bases each). The CDR3 spans 18 residues. The germline gives CDR1 MGHDK, CDR2 SYGVNS. With 2 bases removed from V and 5 bases from J, the gap between germline ends came to 24 bases. The CDR3 bases are TGTGCCAGCAGTGAACCCTACCCAAGACAGGGAGGGCGGGAGACCCAGTACTTC. This sequence encodes CASSEPYPRQGGRETQYF.

This clonotype has just a few counts. The V gene is TRBV7-9, the J gene TRBJ2-7; TRBD1 matches 7 bases. The germline V gene encodes CDR1 SEHNR and CDR2 FQNEAQ (reference sequence). V lost 3 bases and J lost 1; bases outside the gene matches: 3. The CDR3 runs to 14 residues. Here the CDR3 reads CASSLWDSSYEQYV. The CDR3 DNA sequence: TGTGCCAGCAGCTTGTGGGACAGTTCCTACGAGCAGTACGTC.

This clonotype was counted a few times. The chain recombines TRBV27 with TRBJ1-5; D possibly corresponds to TRBD1 (5 bases). The CDR3 totals 14 residues. Per germline, CDR1 MNHEY and CDR2 SMNVEV (reference sequence). Trimming took 1 base from V and 3 from J, leaving 7 bases between them. The CDR3 protein is CASSLLGTNQPQHF. Here the CDR3 DNA reads TGTGCCAGCAGTTTATTGGGGACCAATCAGCCCCAGCATTTT.

This clonotype was seen ten or more times. V gene TRBV4-1 combines with J gene TRBJ2-1; D remains unclear. Trimming stripped 3 bases from V and 5 bases from J, with 5 bases between. Germline V gene sequence: CDR1 MGHRA, CDR2 YSYEKL. The CDR3 extends over 12 amino acids. CDR3 DNA: TGCGCCAGCAGCCACCAGAACAATGAGCAGTTCTTC. It codes for CASSHQNNEQFF.

This clonotype turned up a few times. The J gene is TRBJ1-1, the V gene TRBV25-1; D is ambiguous. This CDR3 comprises 15 residues. The germline gives CDR1 MGHDK, CDR2 SYGVNS. V was trimmed by 4 bases and J by 1 base, leaving 13 bases between them. The CDR3 DNA follows: TGTGCCAGCAGTGTAGGGAGAATTGGGAACACTGAAGCTTTCTTT. It is translated as CASSVGRIGNTEAFF.

This clonotype was counted between two and nine times. The chain couples TRBV27 to TRBJ2-1, with a possible D match to TRBD1 (6 bases). The CDR3 has 16 residues. Trimming cost V 5 bases and J 9 bases, with 23 bases left between them. Germline V CDR1 and CDR2: MNHEY, SMNVEV (reference sequence). CDR3 residues: CASSPLGGQSVFEQFF. The DNA for the CDR3 is TGTGCCAGCAGTCCCCTGGGTGGACAGTCCGTCTTTGAGCAGTTCTTC.

V gene TRBV5-1 combines with J gene TRBJ2-7; 8 positions match TRBD2. Germline V CDR1 and CDR2: SGHRS, YFSETQ. V trimming: 4 bases; J trimming: 3 bases; junction bases outside the gene matches: 9. This CDR3 contains 15 residues. Here the CDR3 DNA reads TGCGCCAGCAGCCCGTATGCGGGGGGCCGCTACGAGCAGTACGTC. Its translation is CASSPYAGGRYEQYV.

This clonotype was seen only a few times. The J gene is TRBJ1-1, the V gene TRBV29-1; tentative D call: TRBD1 (6 bases). V dropped 6 bases and J dropped 1 base, with 12 bases sitting between them. The CDR3 sequence is 13 residues long. Germline CDR1 is SQVTM and CDR2 is ANQGSEA. CDR3 sequence: CSVYTGTNTEAFF. The CDR3 DNA reads as TGCAGCGTATACACAGGGACGAACACTGAAGCTTTCTTT.